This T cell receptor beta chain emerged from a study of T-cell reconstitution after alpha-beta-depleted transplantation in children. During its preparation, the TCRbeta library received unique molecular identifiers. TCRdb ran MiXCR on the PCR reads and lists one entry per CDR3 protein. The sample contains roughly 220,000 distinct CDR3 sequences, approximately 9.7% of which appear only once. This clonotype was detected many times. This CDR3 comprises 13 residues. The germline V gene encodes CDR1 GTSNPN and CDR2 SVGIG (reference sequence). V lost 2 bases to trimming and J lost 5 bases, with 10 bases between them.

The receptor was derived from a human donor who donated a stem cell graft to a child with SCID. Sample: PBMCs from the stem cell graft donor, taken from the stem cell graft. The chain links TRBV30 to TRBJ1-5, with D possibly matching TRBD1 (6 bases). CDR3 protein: CAWSYGGDQPQHF. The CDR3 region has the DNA TGTGCCTGGAGTTACGGGGGCGATCAGCCCCAGCATTTT.